Shown below are 30 T cell receptor beta chains from a single sample sequenced in a study of blood T cell repertoires in COVID-19. Repertoires were generated with immunoSEQ multiplex PCR, while TCRdb's copy carries only in-frame clones and drops some. The data show around 250,000 clones, around 93% seen once. Sequences were obtained from PBMCs or T cells enriched from blood (not recorded which). The receptors were gathered from a man aged 40-55 years who had been exposed to COVID-19.

This rearrangement joins TRBV5-1 to TRBJ2-1; 11 positions match TRBD2. V lost 5 bases, J lost 5 bases, and 9 bases stayed unmatched. Germline V gene lookup returns CDR1 SGHRS and CDR2 YFSETQ. CDR3 length: 16 amino acids. The CDR3 sequence: CASRSVTSGINNEQFF. CDR3 DNA: TGCGCCAGCAGATCCGTGACTAGCGGGATAAACAATGAGCAGTTCTTC.

This CDR3 is CAWSPGGGQPQHF. Written as DNA, the CDR3 is TGTGCCTGGAGTCCAGGGGGCGGTCAGCCCCAGCATTTT. The chain is built from TRBV30 and TRBJ1-5; 8 nucleotides match TRBD1. Germline V gene data show CDR1 as GTSNPN and CDR2 as SVGIG (reference sequence). V shed 2 bases and J 6 bases; nucleotides not matched to a gene: 3. The CDR3 consists of 13 residues.

The chain couples TRBV10-3 to TRBJ2-7; D possibly corresponds to TRBD1 (6 bases). Germline CDR1 and CDR2: ENHRY and SYGVKD. CDR3 length equals 15 residues. The ends were cut back, 4 bases at V and 4 bases at J, with 17 bases in the middle. DNA of the CDR3: TGTGCCATCAGTGCTTTACAGGGTGGCGTTTACGAGCAGTACTTC. Translating gives CAISALQGGVYEQYF.

This chain connects TRBV28 to TRBJ1-2; D may be TRBD1 (5 bases). The CDR3 totals 16 residues. Trimming cost V 7 bases and J 7 bases, with 25 bases left between them. Germline CDR1 is MDHEN and CDR2 is SYDVKM. Here the CDR3 reads CASTLAGGGLVAGYTF. DNA of the CDR3: TGTGCCAGCACCTTGGCCGGGGGTGGCCTTGTCGCTGGCTACACCTTC.

This clone was recorded once. The rearrangement links TRBV11-3 to TRBJ2-1; 10 nucleotides match TRBD1. The CDR3 loop spans 14 amino acids. Germline V gene sequence: CDR1 SGHNT, CDR2 YENEEA. The V gene end was trimmed by 0 bases and the J gene end by 8 bases; junction bases not matched to a gene: 1. CDR3 bases: TGTGCCAGCAGCTTAGAAGGGACAGGGGATGAGCAGTTCTTC. This gives the protein CASSLEGTGDEQFF.

The CDR3 DNA sequence: TGTGCCAGCAGCGTAGGACTAGTAGTGGATATATTGAATACGCAGTATTTT. It codes for CASSVGLVVDILNTQYF. The V gene is TRBV9, the J gene TRBJ2-3, with TRBD2 as a possible D gene (6 bases). This CDR3 is 17 amino acids long. CDR1 is SGDLS, CDR2 YYNGEE, per germline. Trimming stripped 0 bases from V and 7 bases from J, with 21 bases between.

This clone was detected only a few times. The chain carries TRBV7-6 and TRBJ2-7, with 9 bases fitting TRBD2. After removal of 1 base from V and 7 bases from J, the junction contained 5 bases not matched to a gene. This CDR3 is built from 14 residues. The germline V gene has CDR1 SGHVS and CDR2 FNYEAQ. The CDR3 here is CASSLVLAGIEQYF. The CDR3 region has the DNA TGTGCCAGCAGCTTAGTGCTAGCGGGAATAGAGCAGTACTTC. The full variable domain, completed using reference TRBV7-6 and TRBJ2-7, is GAGVSQSPRYKVTKRGQDVALRCDPISGHVSLYWYRQALGQGPEFLTYFNYEAQQDKSGLPNDRFSAERPEGSISTLTIQRTEQRDSAMYRCASSLVLAGIEQYFGPGTRLTVT.

The J gene is TRBJ2-2, the V gene TRBV6-5; D not resolved. The ends were cut back, 8 bases at V and 1 base at J, with 11 bases in the middle. Germline loops: CDR1 MNHEY, CDR2 SVGAGI. The CDR3 spans 14 residues. In nucleotides, the CDR3 is TGTGCCAGCTCGTGGCCCCAGAACACCGGGGAGCTGTTTTTT. Its protein product is CASSWPQNTGELFF.

This rearrangement joins TRBV6-2 or TRBV6-3 to TRBJ2-6; weak D call: TRBD1 (6 bases). The CDR3 has 20 amino acids. The V and J ends lost 2 bases and 0 bases respectively, with 20 bases between them. Germline assignment: CDR1 MNHEY and CDR2 SVGEGT. The CDR3 sequence is CASSYGRLVDSLSGANVLTF. Here the CDR3 DNA reads TGTGCCAGCAGTTACGGACGCCTAGTGGACAGCCTCTCTGGGGCCAACGTCCTGACTTTC.

The chain links TRBV15 to TRBJ2-1; 14 bases fit TRBD2. The J segment lost 4 bases and the V segment lost 3 bases, leaving 14 bases of the junction unmatched. This CDR3 region has 20 residues. Per the germline V gene, CDR1 is LNHNV and CDR2 is YYDKDF (reference sequence). The CDR3 sequence: CATSSPSGTSGRGGYNEQFF. The DNA of the CDR3 is TGTGCCACCAGCAGCCCCTCCGGGACTAGCGGGAGAGGGGGTTACAATGAGCAGTTCTTC.

The chain's CDR3 is CASSAGGLAGVGQETQYF. CDR3 coding DNA: TGTGCCAGCAGCGCGGGGGGGCTAGCGGGAGTGGGTCAAGAGACCCAGTACTTC. The chain has TRBV9 and TRBJ2-5, with 10 bases that match TRBD2. Looked up from germline, CDR1 is SGDLS and CDR2 is YYNGEE. The CDR3 is 18 amino acids. J gave up 2 bases and V 3 bases, and 13 bases lay outside the gene matches. Full variable domain (remainder filled in from reference TRBV9 and TRBJ2-5): DSGVTQTPKHLITATGQRVTLRCSPRSGDLSVYWYQQSLDQGLQFLIQYYNGEERAKGNILERFSAQQFPDLHSELNLSSLELGDSALYFCASSAGGLAGVGQETQYFGPGTRLLVL.

The chain carries TRBV19 and TRBJ2-1; 7 positions agree with TRBD2. Germline loops: CDR1 LNHDA, CDR2 SQIVND (reference sequence). This CDR3 spans 13 amino acids. V gave up 5 bases and J gave up 7 bases; unmatched junction bases: 5. For the CDR3, the DNA is TGTGCCAGTAGTTGGGGGGAGGGGAATGAGCAGTTCTTC. Translated, it gives CASSWGEGNEQFF.

The chain employs TRBV24-1 and TRBJ2-1, with 14 bases aligning to TRBD2. V lost 4 bases, J lost 4 bases, and 2 bases stayed unmatched. Germline assignment: CDR1 KGHDR and CDR2 SFDVKD. This CDR3 has 16 amino acids. The CDR3 is CATSDRTSGRYNEQFF. Here the CDR3 DNA reads TGTGCCACCAGTGACAGGACTAGCGGGAGGTACAATGAGCAGTTCTTC.

For this clone: The same CDR3 arises from other DNA sequences in this sample as well. The CDR3 DNA is TGTGCCAGCAGTTCGGGACAGGGCGGCAATCAGCCCCAGCATTTT. This encodes CASSSGQGGNQPQHF. The V gene is TRBV28, the J gene TRBJ1-5; 9 bases align to TRBD1. The CDR3 contains 15 residues. CDR1 is MDHEN and CDR2 is SYDVKM in the germline V gene. Trimming removed 4 bases from V and 2 bases from J; junction bases left unmatched: 3.

The gene calls are TRBV10-3 and TRBJ1-2, with D unclear. Looked up from germline, CDR1 is ENHRY and CDR2 is SYGVKD. Deletions cut 11 bases from V and 1 base from J, with 20 bases between. This CDR3 region has 15 residues. CDR3 region: CAARTGRPDNYGYTF. The CDR3 region has the DNA TGTGCCGCAAGGACGGGGAGACCTGATAACTATGGCTACACCTTC.

This clone was picked up one time. V is TRBV11-2 and J is TRBJ1-1; D is perhaps TRBD1 (6 bases). V was shortened by 2 bases and J by 1 base, with 17 bases between the two germline ends. This CDR3 has 17 residues. Germline V CDR1 and CDR2: SGHAT, FQNNGV. The CDR3 reads CASSLPGQYRRNTEAFF. The CDR3 DNA follows: TGTGCCAGCAGCTTACCAGGACAGTATCGTAGGAACACTGAAGCTTTCTTT.

This chain connects TRBV7-9 to TRBJ1-4; D ambiguous. This CDR3 contains 16 residues. CDR1 SEHNR and CDR2 FQNEAQ come from the germline V gene (reference sequence). V was cut by 5 bases and J by 4 bases, with 17 bases left in between. The CDR3 protein is CASSKSVTGFNEKLFF. CDR3 nucleotide sequence: TGTGCCAGCAGCAAGTCGGTAACGGGGTTTAATGAAAAACTGTTTTTT.

This clone was seen only a few times. The CDR3 DNA reads TGCGCCAGCAGCCGTACAGGGGTTGATATCACCGGGGAGCTGTTTTTT. It translates to CASSRTGVDITGELFF. The rearrangement joins TRBV5-1 to TRBJ2-2; 7 positions match TRBD1. This CDR3 is 16 amino acids long. V gave up 4 bases and J gave up 4 bases; unmatched junction bases: 10. Looked up from germline, CDR1 is SGHRS and CDR2 is YFSETQ.

The J gene is TRBJ1-1, the V gene TRBV6-5, with a tentative D call TRBD1 (6 bases). Germline-derived CDR1 and CDR2 are MNHEY and SVGAGI. The ends were cut back, 3 bases at V and 8 bases at J, with 16 bases in the middle. The CDR3 runs 14 residues. The chain's CDR3 is CASSYFGPGTEAFF. The CDR3 DNA reads TGTGCCAGCAGTTATTTCGGACCGGGGACAGAAGCTTTCTTT.

The chain links TRBV2 to TRBJ1-5, with a weak D call TRBD1 (6 bases). Germline-derived CDR1 and CDR2 are SNHLY and FYNNEI. The V end was cut by 3 bases, the J end by 6 bases, with 12 bases between. This CDR3 comprises 14 residues. Here the CDR3 reads CASSDSGVSQPQHF. The CDR3 coding sequence is TGTGCCAGCAGTGATTCAGGGGTCAGTCAGCCCCAGCATTTT.

The rearrangement joins TRBV27 to TRBJ1-5, with 9 bases that match TRBD1. The CDR3 contains 15 residues. V trimming: 5 bases; J trimming: 5 bases; junction bases outside the gene matches: 7. The germline V gene has CDR1 MNHEY and CDR2 SMNVEV (reference sequence). CDR3 nucleotide sequence: TGTGCCAGCAGTACCGGGACAGGGAGGTATCAGCCCCAGCATTTT. Amino acid sequence: CASSTGTGRYQPQHF.

The chain links TRBV29-1 to TRBJ2-5; D is ambiguous. The germline CDR1 and CDR2 sequences are SQVTM and ANQGSEA. The CDR3 is 15 amino acids. Trimming shortened V by 7 bases and J by 1 base, and 19 bases separated the two germline ends. The CDR3 loop is CSASPQAGIQETQYF. CDR3 coding DNA: TGCAGCGCGAGCCCCCAAGCAGGCATCCAAGAGACCCAGTACTTC.

The chain joins TRBV28 to TRBJ1-1; D is possibly TRBD1 (6 bases). CDR3 length: 15 amino acids. V was shortened by 3 bases and J by 0 bases, with 11 bases between the two germline ends. Per germline, CDR1 MDHEN and CDR2 SYDVKM. The CDR3 loop reads CASSFPGHLNTEAFF. The CDR3 bases are TGTGCCAGCAGTTTCCCGGGACACCTGAACACTGAAGCTTTCTTT.

The chain carries TRBV6-2 or TRBV6-3 and TRBJ1-5; 9 nucleotides line up with TRBD1. Germline trimming cut 0 bases from V and 6 bases from J; bases unmatched to any gene: 6. Per the germline V gene, CDR1 is MNHEY and CDR2 is SVGEGT. This CDR3 has 16 amino acids. The CDR3 here is CASSYSTQGAGQPQHF. The CDR3 DNA follows: TGTGCCAGCAGTTACTCGACACAGGGGGCAGGTCAGCCCCAGCATTTT.

This chain uses TRBV11-3 with TRBJ1-2, with a weak D call TRBD1 (5 bases). V dropped 0 bases and J dropped 0 bases, with 11 bases sitting between them. The V gene's germline CDR1 is SGHNT and CDR2 YENEEA. This CDR3 is built from 16 residues. This CDR3 is CASSLEGRAANYGYTF. As DNA, the CDR3 is TGTGCCAGCAGCTTAGAGGGCAGGGCAGCTAACTATGGCTACACCTTC.

The chain joins TRBV29-1 to TRBJ2-1, with a possible D match to TRBD1 (6 bases). V gave up 5 bases and J gave up 7 bases, with 15 bases separating them. CDR1 is SQVTM and CDR2 is ANQGSEA in the germline V gene. CDR3 length: 13 residues. The CDR3 reads CSVLRGVVNEQFF. As DNA, the CDR3 is TGCAGCGTTCTCAGGGGTGTGGTTAATGAGCAGTTCTTC.

CDR3 region: CAWVPRPGTGVRAGNTIYF. DNA of the CDR3: TGTGCCTGGGTCCCCCGACCCGGGACAGGGGTAAGGGCTGGAAACACCATATATTTT. This chain uses TRBV30 with TRBJ1-3; 10 positions agree with TRBD1. The V gene end was trimmed by 5 bases and the J gene end by 2 bases; junction bases not matched to a gene: 18. The CDR3 contains 19 residues. Germline CDR1 is GTSNPN and CDR2 is SVGIG (reference sequence).

The V gene is TRBV7-9, the J gene TRBJ2-5; 7 nucleotides line up with TRBD1. CDR1 and CDR2 from the germline V gene are SEHNR and FQNEAQ (reference sequence). J was trimmed by 7 bases and V by 5 bases; bases with no gene match: 10. This CDR3 is 14 amino acids long. Here the CDR3 reads CASSPDRARRTQYF. The DNA for the CDR3 is TGTGCCAGCAGCCCAGACAGGGCCCGTCGGACCCAGTACTTC.

This chain connects TRBV6-2 or TRBV6-3 to TRBJ2-7; D unresolved. This CDR3 spans 14 amino acids. With 3 bases removed from V and 1 base from J, the gap between germline ends came to 10 bases. Looked up from germline, CDR1 is MNHEY and CDR2 is SVGEGT. CDR3 DNA: TGTGCCAGCAGTTATGGCGGCAATTCCTACGAGCAGTACTTC. Amino acids: CASSYGGNSYEQYF.

CDR3 residues: CASSTEASGANVLTF. The CDR3 nucleotides read TGTGCCAGTAGTACCGAAGCCTCTGGGGCCAACGTCCTGACTTTC. This chain joins TRBV19 and TRBJ2-6, with D unresolved. CDR3 length: 15 amino acids. From germline, CDR1 is LNHDA and CDR2 SQIVND (reference sequence). Trimming removed 4 bases from V and 0 bases from J, with 7 bases in between.